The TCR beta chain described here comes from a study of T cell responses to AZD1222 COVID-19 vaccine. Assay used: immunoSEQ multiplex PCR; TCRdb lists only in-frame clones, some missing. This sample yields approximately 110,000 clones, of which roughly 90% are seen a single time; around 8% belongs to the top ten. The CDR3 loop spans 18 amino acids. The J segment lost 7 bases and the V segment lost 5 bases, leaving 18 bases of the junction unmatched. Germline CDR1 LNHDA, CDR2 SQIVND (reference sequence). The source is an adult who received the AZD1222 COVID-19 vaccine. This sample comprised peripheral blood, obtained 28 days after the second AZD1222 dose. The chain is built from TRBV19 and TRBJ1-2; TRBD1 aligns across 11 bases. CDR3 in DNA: TGTGCCAGTAGTCCCTGGTGGACAGGGGGCGCTGAAACTGGTGGCTACACCTTC. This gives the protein CASSPWWTGGAETGGYTF.